What follows describes a single TCR beta chain. What it binds is not known. This specimen comes from a study of blood T cells in healthy people across ages. Study-wide points: Long-lived and aged donors differed, with more naive CD4+ cells and higher diversity in the long-lived.

This CDR3 has 15 amino acids. The V end was cut by 2 bases, the J end by 6 bases, with 16 bases between. Looked up from germline, CDR1 is SGHTA and CDR2 is FQGNSA. Using a J-beta primer mix together with a sample-barcoded 5' primer, a second PCR was run for roughly 7 to 11 cycles. MiXCR was run by TCRdb on the 5' RACE reads, yielding one entry per CDR3 protein. The sample lists 550,000 to 700,000 distinct CDR3 sequences; 27% were seen once. The source of this sequence is a woman between 65 and 79 years old in good health. The chain has TRBV7-2 and TRBJ2-5; D is possibly TRBD1 (6 bases). Sequencing was done on a sample of blood. CDR3 DNA: TGTGCCAGCAGCTTATTGGGACACGGGGAGAAGACCCAGTACTTC. Translating it yields CASSLLGHGEKTQYF. Full variable domain (rest looked up from reference TRBV7-2 and TRBJ2-5): GAGVSQSPSNKVTEKGKDVELRCDPISGHTALYWYRQSLGQGLEFLIYFQGNSAPDKSGLPSDRFSAERTGGSVSTLTIQRTQQEDSAVYLCASSLLGHGEKTQYFGPGTRLLVL.